This T cell receptor beta chain was sequenced during a study of cytomegalovirus exposure and HLA in healthy donors. PCR employed 60 Vbeta and 13 Jbeta primers. Produced via immunoSEQ multiplex PCR; TCRdb's table is partial and in-frame only. This table has about 110,000 clones, under 70% appearing once. The CDR3 is 15 residues long. V was trimmed by 1 base and J by 4 bases, leaving 14 bases between them. CDR1 SGHNT and CDR2 YENEEA come from the germline V gene. This clonotype was obtained from a man aged 18 to 29 in good health and CMV-seropositive. Input material: PBMCs. The V call is TRBV11-3, the J call TRBJ2-7; possibly TRBD1 for D (6 bases). CDR3 bases: TGTGCCAGCAGCTTAGGAGTAACAGGGAAGTACGAGCAGTACTTC. This translates into CASSLGVTGKYEQYF.